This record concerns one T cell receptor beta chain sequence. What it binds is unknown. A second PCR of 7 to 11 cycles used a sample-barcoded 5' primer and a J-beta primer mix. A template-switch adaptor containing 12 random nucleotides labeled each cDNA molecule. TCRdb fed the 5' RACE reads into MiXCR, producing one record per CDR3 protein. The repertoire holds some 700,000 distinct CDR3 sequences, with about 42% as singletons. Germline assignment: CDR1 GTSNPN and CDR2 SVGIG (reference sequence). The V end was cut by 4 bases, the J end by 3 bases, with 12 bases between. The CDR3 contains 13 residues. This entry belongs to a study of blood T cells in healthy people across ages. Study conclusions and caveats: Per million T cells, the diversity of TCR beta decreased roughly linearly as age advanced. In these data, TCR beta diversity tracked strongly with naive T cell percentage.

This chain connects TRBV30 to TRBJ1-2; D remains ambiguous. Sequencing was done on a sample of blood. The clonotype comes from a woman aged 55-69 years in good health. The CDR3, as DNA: TGTGCCTGGAACACAGACGGAGACTATGGCTACACCTTC. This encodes CAWNTDGDYGYTF.